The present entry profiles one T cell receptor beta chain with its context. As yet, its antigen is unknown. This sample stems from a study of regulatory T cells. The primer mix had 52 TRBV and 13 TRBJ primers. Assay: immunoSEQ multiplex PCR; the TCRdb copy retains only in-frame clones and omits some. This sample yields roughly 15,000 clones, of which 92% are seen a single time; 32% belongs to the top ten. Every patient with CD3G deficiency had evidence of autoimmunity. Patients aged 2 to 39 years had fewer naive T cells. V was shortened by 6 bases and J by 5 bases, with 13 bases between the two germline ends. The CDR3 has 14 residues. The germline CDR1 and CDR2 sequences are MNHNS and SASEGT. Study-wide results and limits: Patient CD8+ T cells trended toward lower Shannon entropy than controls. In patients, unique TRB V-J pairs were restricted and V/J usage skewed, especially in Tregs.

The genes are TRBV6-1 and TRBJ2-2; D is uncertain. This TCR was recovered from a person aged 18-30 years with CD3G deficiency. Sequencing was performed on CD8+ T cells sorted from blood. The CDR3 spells CASRDSSETGELFF. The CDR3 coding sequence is TGTGCCAGCAGGGATTCTAGTGAAACCGGGGAGCTGTTTTTT.